The clone carrying this T cell receptor beta chain has ten or more counts. The record originates from a study of T cell clonality in common variable immunodeficiency. The assay was immunoSEQ multiplex PCR, and TCRdb's table has in-frame clones only and misses some. The profile covers fewer than 40,000 clones, none occurring a single time. Sample: peripheral blood mononuclear cells. The sequence was collected from a person between 18 and 75 years old in good health.

The CDR3: CSAKGGLAGGGSDEQFF. The part of the CDR3 DNA that was read is TGCAGTGCTAAAGGGGGACTAGCGGGAGGAGGTAGCGATGAG. The V gene is TRBV20-1, the J gene TRBJ2-1, with 15 bases identical to TRBD2. The sequenced fragment ends 3 residues before the CDR3 boundary, so the rest is inferred from the germline J gene. Germline CDR1 reads DFQATT; CDR2 reads SNEGSKA (reference sequence). Trimming at V came to 4 bases and at J to 8 bases, leaving 12 bases not matched to a gene. This CDR3 comprises 17 residues.